This T cell receptor beta chain is drawn from a study of blood T cells in healthy people across ages. Trimming stripped 1 base from V and 5 bases from J, with 17 bases between. Germline loops: CDR1 MGHRA, CDR2 YSYEKL. The CDR3 has 16 amino acids. With a J-beta primer mix and a sample-barcoded 5' primer, a second PCR ran roughly 7 to 11 cycles. One entry per CDR3 protein, called by TCRdb with MiXCR from the 5' RACE reads. This table holds 1 million or so distinct CDR3 sequences, roughly 24% found once. The same sample was also used in a study of T cells of mothers and their children. According to that study: Reads obtained per mother exceeded 9.5 million TCR beta CDR3 reads, with roughly 3.3 million obtained per child.

Source material: blood. The chain links TRBV4-1 to TRBJ1-2; D call uncertain. The receptor's source is a girl under 10 years old in good health. The chain's CDR3 is CASSQGLPFNEYGYTF. CDR3 sequence (DNA): TGCGCCAGCAGCCAAGGGCTTCCTTTTAATGAGTATGGCTACACCTTC.